This entry concerns a single TCR beta chain. Its antigen is undetermined. Survey level was the resolution at which the v3.0 immunoSEQ assay ran. Some clones are missing from TCRdb's copy, which holds only in-frame ones; the method was immunoSEQ multiplex PCR. The profile covers approximately 29,000 clones, with roughly 93% appearing a single time and about a tenth taken by the ten largest. These data come from a study of long-term antiretroviral therapy in people with HIV. Broader study findings: Clonal populations expanded prior to ART predominated within the repertoire at all time points.

The starting material was unsorted PBMCs, obtained 6.2 years after starting antiretroviral therapy. This TCR derives from a man between 35 and 55 years old with HIV.

The CDR3 DNA reads TGCGCCAGCAGTGAACAGGGATCTCATGGAAACACCATATATTTT. Protein: CASSEQGSHGNTIYF. V and J are TRBV10-2 and TRBJ1-3; D might be TRBD1 (6 bases). CDR1 is WSHSY and CDR2 is SAAADI in the germline V gene. V was shortened by 3 bases and J by 3 bases, with 12 bases between the two germline ends. This CDR3 has 15 residues.